The next 15 T cell receptor beta chains were all read from a single sample in a study of post-analysis software for immune sequencing data. Overall study results and limits: In patients, TRBV5-6, TRBV5-1 and TRBV20-1 belonged to five TRBV segments found more frequently than in controls.

No antigen has been identified for these receptors. Unique molecular identifiers were built into the TCR beta cDNA libraries. Each CDR3 protein is one row after TCRdb ran MiXCR on the PCR reads. The sample has hundreds of thousands of distinct CDR3 sequences, around 47% seen once. Sequenced input: blood. These receptors were collected from a girl between 10 and 17 years old with multiple sclerosis.

The chain carries TRBV5-4 and TRBJ1-2, with 7 bases lining up with TRBD1. Germline trimming cut 4 bases from V and 2 bases from J; bases unmatched to any gene: 5. Germline loops: CDR1 SGHNT, CDR2 YYREEE (reference sequence). This CDR3 is 14 amino acids long. The CDR3 here is CASSPAGQNYGYTF. The CDR3 nucleotides are TGTGCCAGCAGCCCAGCGGGACAGAACTATGGCTACACCTTC.

V usage is TRBV12-3 or TRBV12-4 and J usage is TRBJ2-5; 7 nucleotides align to TRBD1. V lost 6 bases and J lost 2; bases outside the gene matches: 6. This CDR3 contains 14 residues. The CDR3 protein is CASRIGGQQETQYF. DNA for the CDR3: TGTGCCAGCAGGATTGGGGGACAGCAAGAGACCCAGTACTTC.

V is TRBV3-1 and J is TRBJ2-1, with unresolved D. Germline CDR1 is LGHDT and CDR2 is YNNKEL (reference sequence). The CDR3 consists of 21 residues. The V gene lost 1 base and the J gene lost 4 bases, with 29 bases spanning the gap. DNA for the CDR3: TGTGCCAGCAGCCAAGGAATTGGAAGCTCGAGGACCCAGAGAGCATACAATGAGCAGTTCTTC. Protein product: CASSQGIGSSRTQRAYNEQFF.

In this sample, this clonotype turned up a few times. The genes are TRBV6-4 and TRBJ2-1, with D unclear. Trimming pared 6 bases from V and 0 bases from J, leaving 15 bases between. The CDR3 extends over 16 amino acids. Per the germline V gene, CDR1 is MRHNA and CDR2 is SNTAGT. In DNA form, the CDR3 reads TGTGCCAGCAGGCCCTACCGCACCAGCTCCTACAATGAGCAGTTCTTC. Translated, it gives CASRPYRTSSYNEQFF.

The chain is built from TRBV6-6 and TRBJ2-3; TRBD1 or TRBD2 may be the D gene (6 bases each). V lost 4 bases to trimming and J lost 1 base, with 15 bases between them. Germline assignment: CDR1 MNHNY and CDR2 SVGAGI (reference sequence). This CDR3 is 16 amino acids long. The CDR3, as DNA: TGTGCCAGCAGTTGGGAGGCCAGGGGTGGCACAGATACGCAGTATTTT. Protein: CASSWEARGGTDTQYF.

The chain combines TRBV20-1 with TRBJ2-1, with D tentatively TRBD2 (6 bases). V was clipped by 0 bases and J by 0 bases, with 15 bases between them. The germline V gene encodes CDR1 DFQATT and CDR2 SNEGSKA (reference sequence). This CDR3 is built from 17 residues. The CDR3 is CSARDTRAGSSYNEQFF. The CDR3 bases are TGCAGTGCTAGAGATACACGAGCGGGCAGCTCCTACAATGAGCAGTTCTTC.

The chain is built from TRBV6-6 and TRBJ1-6; D might be TRBD1 (5 bases). CDR3 size: 15 residues. Trimming took off 0 bases at V and 14 bases at J, with 17 bases between the two ends. Per germline, CDR1 MNHNY and CDR2 SVGAGI (reference sequence). The CDR3 DNA is TGTGCCAGCAGTTACTCCTCGGGGGAAGAAGGATCCCTCCACTTT. As protein: CASSYSSGEEGSLHF.

This clonotype came up a few times. This chain connects TRBV5-1 to TRBJ2-5, with 9 bases aligning to TRBD2. The CDR3 extends over 14 amino acids. The germline CDR1 and CDR2 sequences are SGHRS and YFSETQ. The V segment lost 3 bases and the J segment 5 bases; nucleotides outside the gene matches: 5. The CDR3 DNA is TGCGCCAGCAGCTCTGTAGCGGGGGAGGAGACCCAGTACTTC. Translated: CASSSVAGEETQYF.

The chain has TRBV20-1 and TRBJ1-1; D not resolved. Per the germline V gene, CDR1 is DFQATT and CDR2 is SNEGSKA (reference sequence). V lost 5 bases to trimming and J lost 5 bases, with 12 bases between them. This CDR3 has 12 residues. CDR3 in DNA: TGCAGTGCTGGAGTTTGGGAGACTGAAGCTTTCTTT. Amino acid sequence: CSAGVWETEAFF.

The CDR3 nucleotides read TGTGCCAGCAGCGTAGCGGCTAGCGGCAACAATGAGCAGTTCTTC. Translating gives CASSVAASGNNEQFF. V is TRBV9 and J is TRBJ2-1, with TRBD2 matching over 7 bases. V shed 0 bases, J shed 5 bases, and the junction held 5 bases outside the gene matches. Germline assignment: CDR1 SGDLS and CDR2 YYNGEE. The CDR3 is made up of 15 amino acids.

The chain combines TRBV14 with TRBJ1-1; a possible D gene is TRBD1 (5 bases). The V and J ends lost 4 bases and 4 bases respectively, with 10 bases between them. In germline, CDR1 is SGHDN, CDR2 FVKESK. This CDR3 spans 13 amino acids. The CDR3 protein is CASSRGLTTEAFF. In DNA, the CDR3 is TGTGCCAGCAGCCGGGGGTTGACCACTGAAGCTTTCTTT. Combining the CDR3 with reference TRBV14 and TRBJ1-1 gives the whole variable domain EAGVTQFPSHSVIEKGQTVTLRCDPISGHDNLYWYRRVMGKEIKFLLHFVKESKQDESGMPNNRFLAERTGGTYSTLKVQPAELEDSGVYFCASSRGLTTEAFFGQGTRLTVV.

This rearrangement joins TRBV10-3 to TRBJ2-3; 7 bases match TRBD1. The ends lost 11 bases at V and 5 bases at J; junction bases unmatched: 10. This CDR3 contains 13 residues. Germline assignment: CDR1 ENHRY and CDR2 SYGVKD. The CDR3 protein is CAVIEGAGDTQYF. The CDR3 DNA follows: TGTGCCGTCATTGAGGGGGCAGGAGATACGCAGTATTTT.

Only a few counts were recorded for this clonotype. The CDR3 is CSARQSNYGYTF. Written as DNA, the CDR3 is TGCAGCGCCCGACAGTCGAACTATGGCTACACCTTC. This chain links TRBV29-1 with TRBJ1-2; TRBD1 might be the D (5 bases). The germline CDR1 and CDR2 sequences are SQVTM and ANQGSEA. The V end lost 7 bases, the J end lost 2 bases, and 11 bases lay between the germline ends. The CDR3 loop spans 12 amino acids.

This clonotype has more than one count but fewer than ten. The V call is TRBV11-1, the J call TRBJ2-7; 7 positions match TRBD2. The CDR3 extends over 16 amino acids. Germline CDR1 is SGHAT and CDR2 is FQDESV (reference sequence). With V trimmed by 5 bases and J by 3 bases, 13 bases remained unmatched. CDR3 protein: CASSPLEREVIYEQYF. CDR3 bases: TGTGCCAGCAGCCCGCTGGAACGGGAGGTTATCTACGAGCAGTACTTC.

V and J are TRBV27 and TRBJ1-2; the D is unclear. The CDR3 has 14 residues. Germline-derived CDR1 and CDR2 are MNHEY and SMNVEV (reference sequence). Trimming left V 4 bases short and J 4 bases short, with 13 bases between. This CDR3 reads CASSSDVTTYGYTF. CDR3 coding DNA: TGTGCCAGCAGTTCTGACGTAACGACCTATGGCTACACCTTC.